One TCR beta chain is described in this entry. Trimming at V came to 4 bases and at J to 8 bases, leaving 13 bases not matched to a gene. This CDR3 is built from 15 residues. The germline CDR1 and CDR2 sequences are SGHTA and FQGNSA. Authors' methods: Reference gene primers were amplified, and this amplification served to estimate nucleated cell counts. Assay used: immunoSEQ multiplex PCR; TCRdb lists only in-frame clones, some missing. V and J calls plus clone size are reproduced from that table; the DNA served to infer D and trimming. Of about 63,000 clones listed, about 81% are singletons. The sample belongs to a study of blood T cell repertoires in COVID-19. Study as a whole: Italy, Spain and the United States were the sources of the convalescent and acute COVID-19 samples. T cells, B-cell-depleted T cells, or PBMCs provided the cDNA or gDNA that served as material.

The TCR sequence derives from a human donor in a cohort sampled during active COVID-19. The specimen was peripheral blood. The rearrangement joins TRBV7-2 to TRBJ1-2; 7 bases map to TRBD1. The CDR3, as DNA: TGTGCCAGCAGCTCCAGGGGGGCAGGGGAACGAGGCTACACCTTC. It yields the protein CASSSRGAGERGYTF.